The 29 T cell receptor beta chains in this list originate from one sample, sequenced in a study of shared clonotypes between healthy human individuals. The method was immunoSEQ multiplex PCR; TCRdb's version includes in-frame clones alone and lacks a portion of them. The data contain fewer than 850,000 clones, approximately 96% of them singletons. Naive CD8 cells lacked CD45RO and underwent positive selection for CCR7, leaving out terminally differentiated effector memory CD45RA+ cells. What was sequenced was naive CD8+ T cells sorted from blood. These receptors all stem from a young man in good health.

The chain couples TRBV15 to TRBJ1-5; 9 positions match TRBD1. Trimming took 3 bases from V and 6 from J; bases not matched to a gene: 6. This CDR3 comprises 15 residues. The germline V gene has CDR1 LNHNV and CDR2 YYDKDF (reference sequence). CDR3 in amino acids: CATSRWTGEGQPQHF. The DNA of the CDR3 is TGTGCCACCAGCAGGTGGACAGGGGAGGGTCAGCCCCAGCATTTT. The full variable domain, rest sourced from reference TRBV15 and TRBJ1-5, is DAMVIQNPRYQVTQFGKPVTLSCSQTLNHNVMYWYQQKSSQAPKLLFHYYDKDFNNEADTPDNFQSRRPNTSFCFLDIRSPGLGDTAMYLCATSRWTGEGQPQHFGDGTRLSIL.

The genes are TRBV4-3 and TRBJ2-7; 9 bases align to TRBD1. The J segment lost 6 bases and the V segment lost 1 base, leaving 7 bases of the junction unmatched. Per the germline V gene, CDR1 is LGHNA and CDR2 is YSLEER. This CDR3 has 15 amino acids. The CDR3 DNA reads as TGCGCCAGCAGCCAAGGGCCCGGGACAGGGCCCGAGCAGTACTTC. This gives the protein CASSQGPGTGPEQYF.

The chain carries TRBV5-4 and TRBJ2-7; TRBD1 matches at 11 bases. After removal of 2 bases from V and 2 bases from J, the junction contained 3 bases not matched to a gene. The CDR3 runs 15 residues. From germline, CDR1 is SGHNT and CDR2 YYREEE (reference sequence). CDR3 amino acids: CASSFGTGGTYEQYF. For the CDR3, the DNA is TGTGCCAGCAGCTTCGGGACAGGGGGTACCTACGAGCAGTACTTC.

The V gene is TRBV10-3, the J gene TRBJ2-7; D is ambiguous. This CDR3 has 12 amino acids. Germline CDR1 reads ENHRY; CDR2 reads SYGVKD. V was shortened by 0 bases and J by 6 bases, with 6 bases between the two germline ends. The CDR3 DNA reads TGTGCCATCAGTGAGTCAGGATTCGAGCAGTACTTC. It is translated as CAISESGFEQYF.

This chain links TRBV7-9 with TRBJ2-2; tentative D call: TRBD1 (5 bases). This CDR3 has 13 residues. V was clipped by 5 bases and J by 5 bases, with 9 bases between them. Per the germline V gene, CDR1 is SEHNR and CDR2 is FQNEAQ (reference sequence). CDR3 loop: CASSPRVTGELFF. CDR3 nucleotide sequence: TGTGCCAGCAGCCCCAGGGTAACCGGGGAGCTGTTTTTT.

Of note for this clone: This sample also contains other DNA sequences that code for the same CDR3. This chain connects TRBV27 to TRBJ1-4, with TRBD1 as a possible D gene (5 bases). Deletions cut 6 bases from V and 0 bases from J, with 5 bases between. This CDR3 region has 13 residues. Germline V CDR1 and CDR2: MNHEY, SMNVEV (reference sequence). The CDR3 DNA is TGTGCCAGCAGCAGGGCAACTAATGAAAAACTGTTTTTT. Translating gives CASSRATNEKLFF.

The rearrangement uses TRBV29-1 and TRBJ1-1; the D is unclear. The germline V and J ends were trimmed by 3 bases and 3 bases, with 17 bases remaining between them. This CDR3 has 15 amino acids. CDR1 SQVTM and CDR2 ANQGSEA come from the germline V gene. The CDR3, as DNA: TGCAGCGTTGATCCGGGTTTGAGTGATGACACTGAAGCTTTCTTT. It codes for CSVDPGLSDDTEAFF.

The chain recombines TRBV11-2 with TRBJ2-7; unclear D gene. The CDR3 has 16 amino acids. The V and J ends lost 3 bases and 5 bases respectively, with 20 bases between them. The germline CDR1 and CDR2 sequences are SGHAT and FQNNGV. The CDR3 DNA reads TGTGCCAGCAGCTTTCGTACAGCGTTCGTGGTAAACGAGCAGTACTTC. It specifies CASSFRTAFVVNEQYF.

J is TRBJ2-2 and V is TRBV28, with D uncertain. This CDR3 comprises 13 residues. Per the germline V gene, CDR1 is MDHEN and CDR2 is SYDVKM. V lost 3 bases and J 5 bases, leaving 7 bases between the germline ends. CDR3 sequence reads: CASSLLRTGELFF. The CDR3 bases are TGTGCCAGCAGTTTGCTGAGGACCGGGGAGCTGTTTTTT.

The chain joins TRBV11-2 to TRBJ2-1; D is uncertain. The CDR3 is 14 residues long. Germline values: CDR1 SGHAT, CDR2 FQNNGV. V lost 5 bases, J lost 8 bases, and 16 bases lay in between. CDR3: CASSQEVPFDEQFF. The CDR3 DNA reads TGTGCCAGCAGCCAAGAAGTTCCTTTTGATGAGCAGTTCTTC.

This chain connects TRBV29-1 to TRBJ2-1; a weak D match, TRBD2 (6 bases). The CDR3 runs to 19 residues. Trimming took off 0 bases at V and 0 bases at J, with 21 bases between the two ends. The germline V gene has CDR1 SQVTM and CDR2 ANQGSEA. The CDR3 region has the DNA TGCAGCGTTGAAGATTCTCGAGCGCCCTCGGGACTCTCCTACAATGAGCAGTTCTTC. Translation: CSVEDSRAPSGLSYNEQFF.

This chain connects TRBV5-1 to TRBJ2-5; a possible D gene is TRBD2 (7 bases). Germline V gives CDR1 SGHRS, CDR2 YFSETQ. This CDR3 has 16 amino acids. Between the trimmed V and J ends, which lost 2 bases and 2 bases, there was a span of 16 bases. The CDR3 DNA sequence: TGCGCCAGCAGCTTCCGGGGGGCATGGCGACAAGAGACCCAGTACTTC. Amino acid sequence: CASSFRGAWRQETQYF.

This clone was observed once. The chain recombines TRBV7-8 with TRBJ1-5, with D tentatively TRBD1 (6 bases). The V end was cut by 8 bases, the J end by 2 bases, with 13 bases between. CDR3 size: 14 residues. CDR1 and CDR2 from the germline V gene are SGHVS and FQNEAQ. This chain's CDR3 is CASGGGDGNQPQHF. The CDR3 nucleotides read TGTGCCAGCGGAGGGGGGGATGGCAATCAGCCCCAGCATTTT.

Turning to this clone: Distinct nucleotide sequences in the sample also encode this CDR3. The chain has TRBV5-4 and TRBJ2-7, with D maybe TRBD2 (5 bases). The CDR3 totals 13 residues. Trimming removed 4 bases at V and 3 bases at J, with 11 bases between. Germline V gene lookup returns CDR1 SGHNT and CDR2 YYREEE (reference sequence). The CDR3 protein is CASSLAGRYEQYF. In DNA form, the CDR3 reads TGTGCCAGCAGCCTGGCGGGTCGCTACGAGCAGTACTTC.

The genes are TRBV4-3 and TRBJ2-3, with D perhaps TRBD2 (5 bases). V shed 0 bases and J shed 3 bases, with 16 bases lying between them. Germline CDR1 is LGHNA and CDR2 is YSLEER. CDR3 length equals 17 residues. The CDR3 nucleotides are TGCGCCAGCAGCCAAGATTGGGTATCCCGGAGGACAGATACGCAGTATTTT. It encodes CASSQDWVSRRTDTQYF.

This clone was seen just once. The V call is TRBV7-9, the J call TRBJ2-7; 7 nucleotides align to TRBD1. The CDR3 loop spans 15 amino acids. J lost 2 bases, V lost 0 bases, and 4 bases had no gene match. The V gene's germline CDR1 is SEHNR and CDR2 FQNEAQ (reference sequence). DNA for the CDR3: TGTGCCAGCAGCTTAGCGGACAGGCAACCCTACGAGCAGTACTTC. Amino acid sequence: CASSLADRQPYEQYF.

The count of this clone is one. V usage is TRBV27 and J usage is TRBJ2-7; D gene ambiguous. V was trimmed by 5 bases and J by 4 bases, leaving 12 bases between them. The CDR3 has 13 residues. Germline V gene data show CDR1 as MNHEY and CDR2 as SMNVEV (reference sequence). The CDR3 DNA is TGTGCCAGCAGTCCTATCCCTCCGTACGAGCAGTACTTC. Translating it yields CASSPIPPYEQYF.

The gene calls are TRBV15 and TRBJ2-1; 7 nucleotides match TRBD2. CDR3 length equals 13 residues. The J segment lost 5 bases and the V segment lost 5 bases, leaving 3 bases of the junction unmatched. Germline values: CDR1 LNHNV, CDR2 YYDKDF (reference sequence). The chain's CDR3 is CATSGTNNNEQFF. CDR3 sequence (DNA): TGTGCCACCAGCGGGACTAATAACAATGAGCAGTTCTTC.

The chain carries TRBV10-1 and TRBJ2-3; 11 nucleotides agree with TRBD2. This CDR3 spans 15 amino acids. The V and J ends lost 6 bases and 6 bases, in that order; junction bases with no gene match: 8. Germline V gene lookup returns CDR1 WNHNN and CDR2 SYGVQD (reference sequence). The CDR3 loop is CASSHTSGSGDTQYF. The CDR3 coding sequence is TGCGCCAGCAGCCATACTAGCGGGAGCGGGGATACGCAGTATTTT.

The J gene is TRBJ2-7, the V gene TRBV9; no firm D call. The V gene lost 3 bases and the J gene lost 5 bases, with 6 bases spanning the gap. This CDR3 contains 11 residues. In germline, CDR1 is SGDLS, CDR2 YYNGEE. The CDR3 is CASSDANEQYF. The CDR3 region has the DNA TGTGCCAGCAGCGACGCCAACGAGCAGTACTTC.

The count of this clone is one. The chain employs TRBV7-9 and TRBJ2-1; possibly TRBD2 for D (6 bases). The germline V gene has CDR1 SEHNR and CDR2 FQNEAQ (reference sequence). V lost 3 bases and J lost 4, with 13 bases in between. The CDR3 loop spans 15 amino acids. The CDR3 coding sequence is TGTGCCAGCAGCTTCGGGACTCCCGAATACAATGAGCAGTTCTTC. It encodes CASSFGTPEYNEQFF.

The V and J genes are TRBV4-1 and TRBJ1-5; D not certain. The V end was cut by 3 bases, the J end by 0 bases, with 9 bases between. CDR1 and CDR2 from the germline V gene are MGHRA and YSYEKL. The CDR3 runs 15 residues. This chain's CDR3 is CASSQLWSSNQPQHF. The DNA for the CDR3 is TGCGCCAGCAGCCAGTTGTGGAGTAGCAATCAGCCCCAGCATTTT.

The rearrangement links TRBV4-3 to TRBJ1-1; D is possibly TRBD1 (6 bases). In germline, CDR1 is LGHNA, CDR2 YSLEER. The CDR3 covers 12 residues. The ends were cut back, 8 bases at V and 1 base at J, with 8 bases in the middle. The CDR3 reads CASGDTNTEAFF. DNA for the CDR3: TGCGCCAGCGGGGACACGAACACTGAAGCTTTCTTT.

In regard to this clone: The sample has other DNA sequences that encode this CDR3 too. The chain links TRBV7-6 to TRBJ2-1; tentatively, D is TRBD1 or TRBD2 (5 bases each). Per the germline V gene, CDR1 is SGHVS and CDR2 is FNYEAQ. The CDR3 loop spans 14 amino acids. V shed 0 bases and J shed 4 bases, with 7 bases lying between them. The CDR3 region has the DNA TGTGCCAGCAGCTTAGCCGGGGCGTACAATGAGCAGTTCTTC. Its protein is CASSLAGAYNEQFF.

The chain has TRBV9 and TRBJ2-7, with 8 bases aligning to TRBD1. Trimming removed 4 bases from V and 6 bases from J; junction bases left unmatched: 12. Germline V gene sequence: CDR1 SGDLS, CDR2 YYNGEE. The CDR3 has 15 amino acids. CDR3 nucleotides: TGTGCCAGCAGCCCGGGCCCGGACAGGGTTCCCGAGCAGTACTTC. Its translation: CASSPGPDRVPEQYF.

V and J are TRBV7-9 and TRBJ2-1, with D tentatively TRBD2 (5 bases). The CDR3 is 15 amino acids. CDR1 and CDR2 (germline): SEHNR, FQNEAQ (reference sequence). With 5 bases removed from V and 2 bases from J, the gap between germline ends came to 13 bases. CDR3 residues: CASSPKSGTYNEQFF. The CDR3 coding sequence is TGTGCCAGCAGCCCAAAGAGCGGCACCTACAATGAGCAGTTCTTC.

The chain couples TRBV7-9 to TRBJ2-7; D is perhaps TRBD1 or TRBD2 (5 bases each). The CDR3 length is 16 residues. The ends were cut back, 4 bases at V and 4 bases at J, with 20 bases in the middle. CDR1 and CDR2 (germline): SEHNR, FQNEAQ (reference sequence). The CDR3 spells CASSSLGRGGGYEQYF. CDR3 nucleotides: TGTGCCAGCAGCTCTCTAGGCCGGGGCGGAGGATACGAGCAGTACTTC.

This CDR3 is CASSLGLAGEQFF. DNA for the CDR3: TGTGCCAGCAGTTTGGGACTAGCGGGAGAGCAGTTCTTC. This chain connects TRBV6-5 to TRBJ2-1; 13 bases are shared with TRBD2. V lost 4 bases to trimming and J lost 10 bases; unmatched junction nucleotides: 1. Germline CDR1 and CDR2: MNHEY and SVGAGI. The CDR3 sequence is 13 residues long.

As concerns this clone: The same CDR3 is also encoded by other DNA sequences in this sample. The chain combines TRBV11-2 with TRBJ2-7; 11 bases match TRBD2. Germline V gene sequence: CDR1 SGHAT, CDR2 FQNNGV. This CDR3 spans 15 amino acids. V trimming: 3 bases; J trimming: 4 bases; junction bases outside the gene matches: 5. The CDR3, as DNA: TGTGCCAGCAGCTTCGGTCTAGCGGGAGGTTACGAGCAGTACTTC. It is translated as CASSFGLAGGYEQYF.